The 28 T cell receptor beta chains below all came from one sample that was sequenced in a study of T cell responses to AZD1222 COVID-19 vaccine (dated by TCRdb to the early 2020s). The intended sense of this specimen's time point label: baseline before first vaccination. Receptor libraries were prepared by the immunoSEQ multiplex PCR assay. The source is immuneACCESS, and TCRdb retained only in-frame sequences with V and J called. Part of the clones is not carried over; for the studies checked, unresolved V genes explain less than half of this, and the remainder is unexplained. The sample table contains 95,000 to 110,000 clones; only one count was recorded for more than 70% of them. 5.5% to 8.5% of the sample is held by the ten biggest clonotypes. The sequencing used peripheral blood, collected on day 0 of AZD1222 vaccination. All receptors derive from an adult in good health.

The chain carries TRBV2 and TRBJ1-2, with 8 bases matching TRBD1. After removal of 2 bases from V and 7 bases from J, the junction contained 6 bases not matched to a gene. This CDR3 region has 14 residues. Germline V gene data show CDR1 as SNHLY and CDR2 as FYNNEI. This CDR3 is CASSEQQGARGYTF. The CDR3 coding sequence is TGTGCCAGCAGTGAACAGCAGGGGGCGCGTGGCTACACCTTC.

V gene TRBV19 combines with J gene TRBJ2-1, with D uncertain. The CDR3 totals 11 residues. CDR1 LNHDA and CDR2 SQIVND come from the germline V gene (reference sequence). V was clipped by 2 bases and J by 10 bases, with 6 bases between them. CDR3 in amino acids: CASSILGEQFF. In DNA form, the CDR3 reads TGTGCCAGTAGTATACTCGGCGAGCAGTTCTTC.

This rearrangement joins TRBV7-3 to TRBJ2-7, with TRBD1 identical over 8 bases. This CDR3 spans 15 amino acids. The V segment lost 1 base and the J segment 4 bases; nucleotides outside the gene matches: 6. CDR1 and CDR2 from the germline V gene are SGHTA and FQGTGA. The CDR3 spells CASSLRQGAFYEQYF. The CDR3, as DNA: TGTGCCAGCAGCTTAAGGCAGGGGGCTTTTTACGAGCAGTACTTC.

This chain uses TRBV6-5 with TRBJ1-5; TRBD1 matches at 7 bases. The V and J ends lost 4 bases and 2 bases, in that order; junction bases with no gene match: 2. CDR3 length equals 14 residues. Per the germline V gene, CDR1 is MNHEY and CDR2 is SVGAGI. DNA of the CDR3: TGTGCCAGCAGTTCTGGGACAGGCAATCAGCCCCAGCATTTT. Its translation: CASSSGTGNQPQHF.

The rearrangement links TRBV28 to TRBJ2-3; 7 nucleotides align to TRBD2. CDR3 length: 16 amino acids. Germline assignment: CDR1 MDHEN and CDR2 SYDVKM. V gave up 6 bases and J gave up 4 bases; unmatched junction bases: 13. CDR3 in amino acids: CASRVSGEGFADTQYF. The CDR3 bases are TGTGCCAGCAGAGTGTCGGGGGAGGGTTTCGCAGATACGCAGTATTTT.

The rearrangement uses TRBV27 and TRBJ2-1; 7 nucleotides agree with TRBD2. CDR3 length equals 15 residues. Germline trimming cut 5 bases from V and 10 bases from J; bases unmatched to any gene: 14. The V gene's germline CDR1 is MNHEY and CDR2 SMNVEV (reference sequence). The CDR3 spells CASSPLASGKREQFF. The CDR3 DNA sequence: TGTGCCAGCAGTCCCTTGGCTAGCGGAAAAAGGGAGCAGTTCTTC.

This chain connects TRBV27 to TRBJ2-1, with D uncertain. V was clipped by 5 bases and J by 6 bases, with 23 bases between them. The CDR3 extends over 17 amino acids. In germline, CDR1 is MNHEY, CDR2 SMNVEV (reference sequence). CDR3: CASSPVLGLALGNEQFF. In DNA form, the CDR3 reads TGTGCCAGCAGTCCAGTACTGGGTCTTGCTTTAGGCAATGAGCAGTTCTTC.

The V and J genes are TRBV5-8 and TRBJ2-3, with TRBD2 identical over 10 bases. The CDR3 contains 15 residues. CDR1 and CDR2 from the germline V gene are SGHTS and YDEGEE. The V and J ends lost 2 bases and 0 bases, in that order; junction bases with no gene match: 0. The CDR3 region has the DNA TGTGCCAGCAGCTTACTAGCGGGGAGCACAGATACGCAGTATTTT. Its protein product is CASSLLAGSTDTQYF.

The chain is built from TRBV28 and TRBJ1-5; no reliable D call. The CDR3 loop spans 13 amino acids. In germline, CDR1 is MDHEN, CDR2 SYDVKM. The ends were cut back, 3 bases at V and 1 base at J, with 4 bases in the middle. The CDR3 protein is CASSFSSNQPQHF. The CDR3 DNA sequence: TGTGCCAGCAGTTTCTCCAGCAATCAGCCCCAGCATTTT.

The CDR3 DNA reads as TGTGCCAGTAGTTCCTCCCCCCTGACACCCTATGGCTACACCTTC. This sequence encodes CASSSSPLTPYGYTF. The chain has TRBV19 and TRBJ1-2; D gene unclear. CDR3 size: 15 residues. V lost 5 bases and J 4 bases, leaving 17 bases between the germline ends. Germline loops: CDR1 LNHDA, CDR2 SQIVND (reference sequence).

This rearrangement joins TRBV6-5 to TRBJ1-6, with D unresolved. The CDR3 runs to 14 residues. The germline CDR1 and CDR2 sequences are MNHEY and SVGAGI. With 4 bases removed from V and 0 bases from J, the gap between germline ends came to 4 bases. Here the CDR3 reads CASSSVSYNSPLHF. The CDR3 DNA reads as TGTGCCAGCAGTTCCGTCTCCTATAATTCACCCCTCCACTTT.

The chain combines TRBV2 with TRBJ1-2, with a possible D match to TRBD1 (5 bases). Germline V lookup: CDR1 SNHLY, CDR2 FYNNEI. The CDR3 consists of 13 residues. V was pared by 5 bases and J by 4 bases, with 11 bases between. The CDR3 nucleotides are TGTGCCAGCAGTACGACAGTGGGCTATGGCTACACCTTC. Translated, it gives CASSTTVGYGYTF.

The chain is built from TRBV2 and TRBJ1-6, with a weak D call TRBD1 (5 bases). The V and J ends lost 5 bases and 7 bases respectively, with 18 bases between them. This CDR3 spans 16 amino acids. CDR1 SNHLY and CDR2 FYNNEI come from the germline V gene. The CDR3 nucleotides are TGTGCCAGCAGTTTGCAGGGTCGGGCGGCCAATTCACCCCTCCACTTT. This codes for CASSLQGRAANSPLHF.

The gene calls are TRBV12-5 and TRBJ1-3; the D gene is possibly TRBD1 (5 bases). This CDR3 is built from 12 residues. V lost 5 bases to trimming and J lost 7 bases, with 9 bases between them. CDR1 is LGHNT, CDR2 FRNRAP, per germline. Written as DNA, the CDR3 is TGTGCTAGTGGTCCCCCAGGGAACACCATATATTTT. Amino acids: CASGPPGNTIYF. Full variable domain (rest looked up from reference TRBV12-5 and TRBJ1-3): DARVTQTPRHKVTEMGQEVTMRCQPILGHNTVFWYRQTMMQGLELLAYFRNRAPLDDSGMPKDRFSAEMPDATLATLKIQPSEPRDSAVYFCASGPPGNTIYFGEGSWLTVV.

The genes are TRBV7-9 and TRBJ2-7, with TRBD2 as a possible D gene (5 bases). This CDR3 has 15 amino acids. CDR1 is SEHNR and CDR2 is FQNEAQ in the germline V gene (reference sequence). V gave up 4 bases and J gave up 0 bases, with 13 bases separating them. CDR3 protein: CASSSGDLSSYEQYF. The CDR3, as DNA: TGTGCCAGCAGCTCCGGGGATCTTAGCTCCTACGAGCAGTACTTC.

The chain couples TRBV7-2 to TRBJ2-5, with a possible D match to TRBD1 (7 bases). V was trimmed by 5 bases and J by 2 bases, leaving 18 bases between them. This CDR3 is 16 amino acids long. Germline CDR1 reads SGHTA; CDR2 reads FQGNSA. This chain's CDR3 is CASSPYSGGYQETQYF. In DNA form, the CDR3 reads TGTGCCAGCAGCCCATACTCAGGGGGGTATCAAGAGACCCAGTACTTC. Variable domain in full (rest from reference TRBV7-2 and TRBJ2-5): GAGVSQSPSNKVTEKGKDVELRCDPISGHTALYWYRQSLGQGLEFLIYFQGNSAPDKSGLPSDRFSAERTGGSVSTLTIQRTQQEDSAVYLCASSPYSGGYQETQYFGPGTRLLVL.

CDR3 protein: CASSPTYTGVDFFNQPQHF. The CDR3 DNA sequence: TGTGCCAGCAGTCCAACCTACACGGGAGTAGATTTCTTCAATCAGCCCCAGCATTTT. The J gene is TRBJ1-5, the V gene TRBV27, with D hard to call. The CDR3 is 19 residues long. Trimming removed 5 bases at V and 3 bases at J, with 26 bases between. Germline V gene data show CDR1 as MNHEY and CDR2 as SMNVEV (reference sequence).

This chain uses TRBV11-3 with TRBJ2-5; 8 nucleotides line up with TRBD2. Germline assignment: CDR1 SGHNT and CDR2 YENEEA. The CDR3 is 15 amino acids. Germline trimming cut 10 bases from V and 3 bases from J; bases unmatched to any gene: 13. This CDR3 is CATTLSGSSEETQYF. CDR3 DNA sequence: TGTGCCACAACCTTAAGCGGGAGCTCAGAAGAGACCCAGTACTTC.

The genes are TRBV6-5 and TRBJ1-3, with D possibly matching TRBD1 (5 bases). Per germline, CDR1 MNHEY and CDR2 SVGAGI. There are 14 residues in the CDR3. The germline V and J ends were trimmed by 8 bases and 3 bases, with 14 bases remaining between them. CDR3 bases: TGTGCCAGCCAACGGGGGTACGGTGGAAACACCATATATTTT. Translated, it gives CASQRGYGGNTIYF.

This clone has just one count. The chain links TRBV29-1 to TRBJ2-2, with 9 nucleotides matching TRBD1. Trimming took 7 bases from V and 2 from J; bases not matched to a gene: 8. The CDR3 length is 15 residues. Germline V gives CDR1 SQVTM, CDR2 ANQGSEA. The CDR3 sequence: CSGRETGGNTGELFF. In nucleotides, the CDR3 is TGCAGCGGACGGGAGACAGGGGGAAACACCGGGGAGCTGTTTTTT.

The CDR3 is CASSYPGSETQYF. DNA of the CDR3: TGTGCCAGCAGCTACCCGGGGTCGGAGACCCAGTACTTC. The rearrangement links TRBV7-3 to TRBJ2-5, with D perhaps matching TRBD2 (5 bases). There are 13 residues in the CDR3. CDR1 is SGHTA, CDR2 FQGTGA, per germline. V lost 4 bases and J 5 bases, leaving 11 bases between the germline ends.

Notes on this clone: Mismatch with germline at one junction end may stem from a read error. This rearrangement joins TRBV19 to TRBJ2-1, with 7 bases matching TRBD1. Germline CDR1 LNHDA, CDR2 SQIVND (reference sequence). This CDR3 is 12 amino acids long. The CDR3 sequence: CASSPGTVFQIF. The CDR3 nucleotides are TGTGCCAGTAGTCCTGGGACAGTTTTTCAGATCTTC.

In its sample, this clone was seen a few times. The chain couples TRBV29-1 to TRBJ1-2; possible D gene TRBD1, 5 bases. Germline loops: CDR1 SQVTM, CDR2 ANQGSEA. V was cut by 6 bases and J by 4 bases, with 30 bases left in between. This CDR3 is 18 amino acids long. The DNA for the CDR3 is TGCAGCGTCGCCCCCCAGGGAAACGCTATTTTCGAGGGCTATGGCTACACCTTC. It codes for CSVAPQGNAIFEGYGYTF. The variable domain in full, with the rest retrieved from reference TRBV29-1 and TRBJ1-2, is SAVISQKPSRDICQRGTSLTIQCQVDSQVTMMFWYRQQPGQSLTLIATANQGSEATYESGFVIDKFPISRPNLTFSTLTVSNMSPEDSSIYLCSVAPQGNAIFEGYGYTFGSGTRLTVV.

The DNA for the CDR3 is TGTGCCAGCAGCGTTCGCAGGTCGGGAGAGCAGTACTTC. This sequence encodes CASSVRRSGEQYF. The rearrangement uses TRBV5-8 and TRBJ2-7; D might be TRBD2 (5 bases). The germline V and J ends were trimmed by 4 bases and 7 bases, with 15 bases remaining between them. From germline, CDR1 is SGHTS and CDR2 YDEGEE. This CDR3 comprises 13 residues. Supplemented by reference TRBV5-8 and TRBJ2-7, the full variable domain reads EAGVTQSPTHLIKTRGQQATLRCSPISGHTSVYWYQQALGLGLQFLLWYDEGEERNRGNFPPRFSGRQFPNYSSELNVNALELEDSALYLCASSVRRSGEQYFGPGTRLTVT.

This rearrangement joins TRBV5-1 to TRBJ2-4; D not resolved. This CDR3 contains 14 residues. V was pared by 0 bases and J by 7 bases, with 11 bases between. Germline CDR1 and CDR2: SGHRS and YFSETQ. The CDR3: CASSLEGPPNIQYF. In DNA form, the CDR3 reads TGCGCCAGCAGCTTGGAGGGCCCCCCTAACATTCAGTACTTC.

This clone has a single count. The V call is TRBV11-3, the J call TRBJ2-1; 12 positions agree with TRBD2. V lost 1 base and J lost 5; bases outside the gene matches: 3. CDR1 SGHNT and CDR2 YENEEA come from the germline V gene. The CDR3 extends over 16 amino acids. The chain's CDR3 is CASSLGLAGGNNEQFF. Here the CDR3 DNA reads TGTGCCAGCAGCTTAGGCCTAGCGGGAGGGAACAATGAGCAGTTCTTC.

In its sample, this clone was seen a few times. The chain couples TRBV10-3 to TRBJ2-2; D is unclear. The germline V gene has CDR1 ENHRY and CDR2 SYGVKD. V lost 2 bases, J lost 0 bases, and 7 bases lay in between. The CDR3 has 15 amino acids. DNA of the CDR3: TGTGCCATCAGTGAGGGCCAAGCGAACACCGGGGAGCTGTTTTTT. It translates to CAISEGQANTGELFF.

The CDR3 sequence: CASSFQGVKGTQYF. The CDR3 nucleotides are TGTGCCAGCAGTTTTCAGGGCGTGAAAGGTACGCAGTATTTT. The genes are TRBV27 and TRBJ2-3; TRBD1 is a possible D gene (5 bases). V was clipped by 3 bases and J by 8 bases, with 15 bases between them. The CDR3 runs to 14 residues. Germline V gives CDR1 MNHEY, CDR2 SMNVEV (reference sequence).